Listed below are T cell receptor beta chains from one sample, sequenced in a study of beta chain features in type 1 diabetes. Sequenced by immunoSEQ multiplex PCR; TCRdb stores in-frame clones only, minus some. The table shows over 700,000 clones, with roughly 15% occurring only once. Material: naive CD4+ T cells from blood. All receptors come from a young woman in good health. The CDR3 runs from the conserved cysteine through the conserved F or W. D genes are given only for firm matches. Clone size, where shown, is once, few, many, or a class for clones that have expanded.

j_call | clone_size | v_call | d_call | cdr3_aa | cdr3_nt
TRBJ2-1 | . | TRBV7-3 | . | CASSLIAGTGDDEQFF | TGTGCCAGCAGCTTAATAGCCGGGACGGGGGATGATGAGCAGTTCTTC
TRBJ2-3 | few | TRBV28 | . | CASAKSTADTQYF | TGTGCCAGCGCAAAATCAACCGCAGATACGCAGTATTTT
TRBJ1-3 | once | TRBV18 | TRBD1 | CASSRQGRHSGNTIYF | TGTGCCAGCTCACGACAGGGACGCCATTCTGGAAACACCATATATTTT
TRBJ2-3 | few | TRBV7-2 | TRBD2 | CASSSLVGNRDYHTDTQYF | TGTGCCAGCAGCTCTTTAGTTGGTAATCGGGACTACCACACAGATACGCAGTATTTT
TRBJ1-4 | . | TRBV18 | TRBD1 | CASSPGQNEKLFF | TGTGCCAGCTCACCGGGACAGAATGAAAAACTGTTTTTT
TRBJ1-1 | few | TRBV11-2 | . | CASSLDRANTEAFF | TGTGCCAGCAGCTTAGACAGAGCGAACACTGAAGCTTTCTTT
TRBJ2-7 | once | TRBV15 | . | CATSTFPLGEQYF | TGTGCCACCAGCACGTTCCCGTTAGGCGAGCAGTACTTC
TRBJ1-2 | . | TRBV6-5 | TRBD1 | CASSRTGYGYTF | TGTGCCAGCAGTCGGACAGGATATGGCTACACCTTC
TRBJ1-4 | few | TRBV19 | . | CASSIFYLQGGEKLFF | TGTGCCAGTAGTATTTTCTATCTACAGGGCGGTGAAAAACTGTTTTTT
TRBJ2-2 | . | TRBV5-4 | . | CASSTRTVTGELFF | TGTGCCAGCAGCACGCGGACAGTCACCGGGGAGCTGTTTTTT
TRBJ1-1 | . | TRBV9 | TRBD1 | CASSARQGSMTEAFF | TGTGCCAGCAGCGCCCGACAGGGATCTATGACTGAAGCTTTCTTT
TRBJ1-2 | . | TRBV18 | TRBD1 | CASSPPPGGFYGYTF | TGTGCCAGCTCACCACCTCCAGGGGGATTCTATGGCTACACCTTC
TRBJ2-2 | few | TRBV7-2 | TRBD2 | CASSFLGLAGGNTGELFF | TGTGCCAGCAGCTTCCTCGGACTAGCGGGAGGGAACACCGGGGAGCTGTTTTTT
TRBJ2-2 | few | TRBV7-7 | . | CASSFSPHPNTGELFF | TGTGCTAGCAGCTTTTCCCCTCACCCGAACACCGGGGAGCTGTTTTTT
TRBJ2-7 | few | TRBV28 | . | CASSLFVWGEQYF | TGTGCCAGCAGTTTATTTGTTTGGGGCGAGCAGTACTTC
TRBJ2-7 | . | TRBV29-1 | . | CSVVDRSYEQYF | TGCAGCGTTGTGGACCGCTCCTACGAGCAGTACTTC
TRBJ2-3 | . | TRBV7-3 | . | CASSLSGSNSDTQYF | TGTGCCAGCAGCTTATCCGGTTCGAACTCAGATACGCAGTATTTT